This TCR beta chain was captured in a study of cytotoxic CD8 clonotypes in ibrutinib-treated CLL. Study findings and constraints: The study sampled sustained-remission and progressing patients at different times.

Regarding this clone: The antigen remains unidentified.

Generated by immunoSEQ multiplex PCR, the TCRdb table keeps only in-frame clones and is missing some. Counted here are roughly 250,000 clones, 70% occurring once; the ten biggest clones make up 15%. The origin of this receptor is a human donor with chronic lymphocytic leukemia. The source was PBMCs, collected after 24 months of ibrutinib treatment.

The DNA of the CDR3 is TGCGCCAGCAGCCACGGACCGACAGCTAACTATGGCTACACCTTC. Translated: CASSHGPTANYGYTF. The gene calls are TRBV4-3 and TRBJ1-2; D is possibly TRBD1 (5 bases). The germline V gene encodes CDR1 LGHNA and CDR2 YSLEER. CDR3 length equals 15 residues. Trimming removed 3 bases at V and 0 bases at J, with 11 bases between.